This TCR beta chain was sequenced in a study of regulatory T cells in long-lasting Graves disease. Both iRepertoire HTBI primers and Arm-PCR of CDR3 regions were used to build the TCR beta libraries. MiXCR, applied by TCRdb to the multiplex PCR reads, yields one record per CDR3 protein. The repertoire includes some 600,000 distinct CDR3 sequences, about 16% of them detected once, and around 12% sits in the top ten. The CDR3 has 14 amino acids. Trimming stripped 0 bases from V and 4 bases from J, with 12 bases between. Germline loops: CDR1 DFQATT, CDR2 SNEGSKA (reference sequence). In this sample, this clonotype turned up many times. Antigen: not known. Study-wide points: The study found TRBV28, TRBJ1-2 and TRBJ2-5 favored in persistent disease. The study found persistent patients shared more public clonotypes (over 2,500) than new patients (approximately 970).

The time point here: newly diagnosed GD, antithyroid drugs for less than 3 months. PBMCs provided the RNA from which the TCR library was made. The same sample was also used in a study of T cells in Graves' hyperthyroidism and ophthalmopathy. In that study: Blood held most thyroid clonotypes expanded above 0.001 frequency. Model predictions of ophthalmopathy came a median around 6.5 months before onset.

This specimen was peripheral blood mononuclear cells (PBMCs), taken at new diagnosis, from a patient treated with antithyroid drugs. The receptor was isolated from a young man with Graves disease. The rearrangement links TRBV20-1 to TRBJ2-5; D is perhaps TRBD1 or TRBD2 (7 bases each). Written as DNA, the CDR3 is TGCAGTGCTAGAGATCCCAGGGGGGGAGAGACCCAGTACTTC. It codes for CSARDPRGGETQYF.